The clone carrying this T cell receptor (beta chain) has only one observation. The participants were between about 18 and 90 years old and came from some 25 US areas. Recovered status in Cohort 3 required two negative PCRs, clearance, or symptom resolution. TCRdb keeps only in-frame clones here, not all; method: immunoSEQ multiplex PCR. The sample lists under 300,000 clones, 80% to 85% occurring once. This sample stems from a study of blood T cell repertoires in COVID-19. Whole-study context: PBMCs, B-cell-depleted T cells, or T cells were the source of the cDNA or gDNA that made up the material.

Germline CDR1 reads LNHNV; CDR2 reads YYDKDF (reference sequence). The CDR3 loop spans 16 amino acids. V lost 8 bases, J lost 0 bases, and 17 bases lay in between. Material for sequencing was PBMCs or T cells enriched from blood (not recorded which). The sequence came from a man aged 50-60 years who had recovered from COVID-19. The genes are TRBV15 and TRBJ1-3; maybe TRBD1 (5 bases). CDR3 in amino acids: CATGQGDFRSGNTIYF. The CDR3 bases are TGTGCCACCGGACAAGGGGACTTTCGCTCTGGAAACACCATATATTTT.